These T cell receptor beta chains were read from a single sample in a study of cytomegalovirus exposure and HLA in healthy donors. Profiling relied on immunoSEQ multiplex PCR, and the TCRdb table lists in-frame clones only, not all of them. The repertoire consists of around 150,000 clones, with around nine tenths occurring once and the leading ten covering around 5.2%. Sequenced sample: PBMCs. Source of these receptors: a woman aged 25 to 39 in good health and CMV-seronegative. Both conserved end residues are part of each CDR3. D genes are given only for firm matches. Only part of the rows carry a size: once, few, many, or a class if the clone is expanded.

TRBV7-9	TRBD1	TRBJ1-3	-	TGTGCCAGCAGCCTGGACAGGGCGGAAGGAAACACCATATATTTT	CASSLDRAEGNTIYF
TRBV5-1	-	TRBJ2-1	-	TGCGCCAGCAGCACGGAACAGGTCCACCCGCAGTTCTTC	CASSTEQVHPQFF
TRBV10-1	-	TRBJ1-5	-	TGCGCCAGCAGTGAGTCGAAAAAGGGGCGCGGCCAGCCCCAGCATTTT	CASSESKKGRGQPQHF
TRBV30	TRBD1	TRBJ1-5	-	TGTGCCTGGAGTGTAGGAAACAGGGGGCAGCCCCAGCATTTT	CAWSVGNRGQPQHF
TRBV28	-	TRBJ1-3	-	TGTGCCAGCAGCGAGTTGACTGGAAACACCATATATTTT	CASSELTGNTIYF
TRBV28	-	TRBJ2-7	-	TGTGCCAGCAGTTCCCCCGGGGAAGCGAAGTACGAGCAGTACTTC	CASSSPGEAKYEQYF
TRBV27	TRBD1	TRBJ2-1	-	TGTGCCAGCAGCCTTCTTGGGACAGGGGCTTATGAGCAGTTCTTC	CASSLLGTGAYEQFF
TRBV19	-	TRBJ1-1	-	TGTGCCAGTAGTCTCCTCGGGGGGCAGGGGAACACTGAAGCTTTCTTT	CASSLLGGQGNTEAFF
TRBV6-6	TRBD2	TRBJ2-3	once	TGTGCCAGCAGGAGGGAGGGGAGCACAGATACGCAGTATTTT	CASRREGSTDTQYF
TRBV7-8	TRBD1	TRBJ2-7	-	TGTGCCAGCAGCTTAGGATATCGGGACAGGGGCCGAGTCTACGAGCAGTACTTC	CASSLGYRDRGRVYEQYF
TRBV4-3	-	TRBJ1-3	few	TGCGCCAGCAGCCAAGAGGGGGCCGTTGGAAACACCATATATTTT	CASSQEGAVGNTIYF
TRBV11-1	-	TRBJ2-1	-	TGTGCCAGCAGAATCAGGGATGAGCAGTTCTTC	CASRIRDEQFF
TRBV5-8	-	TRBJ2-3	-	TGTGCCAGCAGGCAAAGTTCGGGTTCTGCGCAGTATTTT	CASRQSSGSAQYF
TRBV4-3	-	TRBJ2-1	few	TGCGCCAGCAGCCAAGAACCCAGGGCTTACAATGAGCAGTTCTTC	CASSQEPRAYNEQFF
TRBV2	TRBD1	TRBJ1-4	few	TGTGCCACCGCCGGGACAGGGAGCGGGGAACTGTTTTTT	CATAGTGSGELFF
TRBV18	-	TRBJ2-3	-	TGTGCCAGCTCACCTTCTAGAGATTTCCACACAGATACGCAGTATTTT	CASSPSRDFHTDTQYF
TRBV5-1	TRBD1	TRBJ1-2	-	TGCGCCGGCAGCTCCGGGACAGGGTCTGGCTATGGCTACACCTTC	CAGSSGTGSGYGYTF
TRBV9	-	TRBJ1-3	-	TGTGCCAGCAGCGCCGGGACTGCTGGAAACACCATATATTTT	CASSAGTAGNTIYF
TRBV29-1	-	TRBJ2-3	once	TGCAGCGTTACCGGGCGGGGGCCATCTAGCACAGATACGCAGTATTTT	CSVTGRGPSSTDTQYF
TRBV4-3	TRBD2	TRBJ2-1	-	TGCGCCAGCAGCCAGGGGGGCGGGAGGATCAATGAGCAGTTCTTC	CASSQGGGRINEQFF
TRBV7-3	-	TRBJ1-1	few	TGTGCCAGCAGCTTAACGCGATTCCCGAGCACTGAAGCTTTCTTT	CASSLTRFPSTEAFF
TRBV7-9	-	TRBJ2-7	-	TGTGCCAGCAGCCTCGCCTCGGGTTCCGAGCAGTACTTC	CASSLASGSEQYF
TRBV29-1	-	TRBJ1-1	-	TGCAGCGTTCCCTCAGGGAATTTAGGCACTGAAGCTTTCTTT	CSVPSGNLGTEAFF
TRBV6-5	TRBD1	TRBJ2-3	few	TGTGCCAGCAGTTACTGGGGACAGGGGGCAGATACGCAGTATTTT	CASSYWGQGADTQYF
TRBV28	TRBD1	TRBJ1-1	-	TGTGCCACACTCCCCGGGACAGGTAGTGAAGCTTTCTTT	CATLPGTGSEAFF
TRBV4-3	TRBD2	TRBJ2-1	-	TGCGCCAGCAGCCGTCGGCGGGAGAGCTCCTACAATGAGCAGTTCTTC	CASSRRRESSYNEQFF
TRBV7-2	-	TRBJ1-2	-	TGTGCCAGCAGCTTAATGTGGGGCTTGGGAAACTATGGCTACACCTTC	CASSLMWGLGNYGYTF
TRBV28	-	TRBJ1-1	-	TGTGCCAGCATAGGTCAGGGCACGTCTGAAGCTTTCTTT	CASIGQGTSEAFF
TRBV5-6	-	TRBJ2-7	-	TGTGCCAGCAGCCTGGGACTTTACGAGCAGTACTTC	CASSLGLYEQYF
TRBV6-6	-	TRBJ1-6	-	TGTGCCAGCAGCCTCCAGGGGAGTGGTTCACCCCTCCACTTT	CASSLQGSGSPLHF
TRBV11-2	TRBD2	TRBJ2-1	-	TGTGCCAGCAGCTTAGTAGCTAGCGGGAGTCTTGAGCAGTTCTTC	CASSLVASGSLEQFF
TRBV10-3	TRBD1	TRBJ2-5	-	TGTGCCATCAGTTCCCCGGGACAGGGACTACAAGAGACCCAGTACTTC	CAISSPGQGLQETQYF
TRBV10-3	TRBD1	TRBJ1-1	few	TGTGCCATCAGTGGGACAGGGGTAGGCACTGAAGCTTTCTTT	CAISGTGVGTEAFF
TRBV2	-	TRBJ1-4	few	TGTGCCAGCGGGGAGGGGAGTGAAAAACTGTTTTTT	CASGEGSEKLFF
TRBV6-6	-	TRBJ1-2	few	TGTGCCAGCAGTTACGAGGGGGTACCTAACTATGGCTACACCTTC	CASSYEGVPNYGYTF